The 28 T cell receptor beta chains presented below share a single source sample, sequenced in a study of CD8+ T cells in alopecia areata. Extracted RNA was reverse transcribed, and the resulting cDNA served as sequencing template. Generated by immunoSEQ multiplex PCR, the TCRdb table keeps only in-frame clones and is missing some. The table records over 110,000 clones, about 51% of them present only once. The sequences come from CD4+ T cells sorted from blood, collected at week 0. These TCRs come from a human donor with alopecia areata.

This chain links TRBV30 with TRBJ2-1; D could derive from TRBD1 or TRBD2 (5 bases each). CDR1 GTSNPN and CDR2 SVGIG come from the germline V gene (reference sequence). V lost 8 bases and J 8 bases, leaving 19 bases between the germline ends. This CDR3 has 13 amino acids. The CDR3 bases are TGTGCCCGGGGCCTATCCTCCACCCATGAGCAGTTCTTC. Translating it yields CARGLSSTHEQFF.

This clone was recorded a few times. The gene calls are TRBV30 and TRBJ1-2; 9 nucleotides line up with TRBD1. Germline-derived CDR1 and CDR2 are GTSNPN and SVGIG (reference sequence). The trim removed 1 base at V and 2 bases at J, leaving 2 bases unmatched. The CDR3 sequence is 14 residues long. DNA for the CDR3: TGTGCCTGGAGTGACAGGGGGCGCAACTATGGCTACACCTTC. It encodes CAWSDRGRNYGYTF.

The gene calls are TRBV27 and TRBJ1-2, with a possible D match to TRBD1 (5 bases). The CDR3 runs 15 residues. Germline V gene lookup returns CDR1 MNHEY and CDR2 SMNVEV (reference sequence). V shed 2 bases and J shed 2 bases, with 12 bases lying between them. In nucleotides, the CDR3 is TGTGCCAGCAGTTTAGAGGGACGGGTAAACTATGGCTACACCTTC. Protein sequence: CASSLEGRVNYGYTF.

This clone is a singleton in its sample. This chain connects TRBV18 to TRBJ2-7, with 7 bases lining up with TRBD1. The CDR3 runs to 14 residues. With 3 bases clipped from V and 5 bases from J, the junction kept 7 bases outside the gene matches. Germline assignment: CDR1 KGHSH and CDR2 LQKENI. This CDR3 is CASSPQQGINEQYF. For the CDR3, the DNA is TGTGCCAGCTCACCTCAACAGGGGATCAACGAGCAGTACTTC.

The chain joins TRBV10-3 to TRBJ2-1; D is unresolved. The CDR3 has 14 amino acids. Germline-derived CDR1 and CDR2 are ENHRY and SYGVKD. Trimming removed 6 bases from V and 6 bases from J, with 15 bases in between. In DNA form, the CDR3 reads TGTGCCATCAGGGACCTGGACCGATCCAATGAGCAGTTCTTC. Translated: CAIRDLDRSNEQFF.

The rearrangement links TRBV5-1 to TRBJ2-6; D is perhaps TRBD1 (6 bases). V lost 6 bases to trimming and J lost 0 bases, with 13 bases between them. Germline values: CDR1 SGHRS, CDR2 YFSETQ. The CDR3 is 16 residues long. This CDR3 is CASIGQPFSGANVLTF. CDR3 sequence (DNA): TGCGCCAGCATTGGACAGCCCTTCTCTGGGGCCAACGTCCTGACTTTC.

The chain employs TRBV11-2 and TRBJ2-2; TRBD2 matches at 8 bases. V shed 1 base, J shed 5 bases, and the junction held 3 bases outside the gene matches. Germline V gene sequence: CDR1 SGHAT, CDR2 FQNNGV. This CDR3 contains 15 residues. CDR3 coding DNA: TGTGCCAGCAGCTTAGCGGGAGGGAGGACCGGGGAGCTGTTTTTT. Translating it yields CASSLAGGRTGELFF.

The V and J genes are TRBV29-1 and TRBJ2-7, with TRBD1 matching 7 bases. This CDR3 spans 13 amino acids. With 5 bases clipped from V and 0 bases from J, the junction kept 4 bases outside the gene matches. Germline V gives CDR1 SQVTM, CDR2 ANQGSEA. CDR3: CSVYGTDSYEQYF. The DNA for the CDR3 is TGCAGCGTTTACGGGACAGACTCCTACGAGCAGTACTTC.

This clone was seen only once. This chain links TRBV20-1 with TRBJ1-1; D might be TRBD1 (6 bases). The CDR3 spans 11 residues. V was cut by 4 bases and J by 4 bases, with 7 bases left in between. Germline V gene sequence: CDR1 DFQATT, CDR2 SNEGSKA (reference sequence). CDR3 in DNA: TGCAGTGCTACAGGGGTCACTGAAGCTTTCTTT. Its protein product is CSATGVTEAFF.

This chain uses TRBV6-1 with TRBJ1-2; no reliable D call. The V gene lost 7 bases and the J gene lost 2 bases, with 11 bases spanning the gap. The germline V gene has CDR1 MNHNS and CDR2 SASEGT. The CDR3 spans 13 residues. The DNA of the CDR3 is TGTGCCAGCATGGGCAGGATGAACTATGGCTACACCTTC. Translation gives CASMGRMNYGYTF.

The gene calls are TRBV30 and TRBJ2-3, with D unclear. The CDR3 consists of 14 residues. Trimming shortened V by 0 bases and J by 2 bases, and 9 bases separated the two germline ends. Germline CDR1 GTSNPN, CDR2 SVGIG (reference sequence). Here the CDR3 reads CAWSVSAVTDTQYF. CDR3 nucleotide sequence: TGTGCCTGGAGTGTTTCGGCGGTCACAGATACGCAGTATTTT.

The rearrangement uses TRBV29-1 and TRBJ2-3; D not certain. The CDR3 covers 11 residues. Trimming removed 6 bases at V and 6 bases at J, with 10 bases between. The germline CDR1 and CDR2 sequences are SQVTM and ANQGSEA. In DNA, the CDR3 is TGCAGCGTCGCCCCTAGGGATACGCAGTATTTT. Translating it yields CSVAPRDTQYF.

This clone was seen only a few times. The gene calls are TRBV5-1 and TRBJ2-6, with 9 bases aligning to TRBD1. Germline V gene sequence: CDR1 SGHRS, CDR2 YFSETQ. Trimming took 4 bases from V and 1 from J; bases not matched to a gene: 6. The CDR3 is 17 amino acids. CDR3 sequence: CASSPGTGLSGANVLTF. CDR3 sequence (DNA): TGCGCCAGCAGCCCCGGGACAGGGTTATCTGGGGCCAACGTCCTGACTTTC.

V usage is TRBV25-1 and J usage is TRBJ1-5; no clear D gene. Germline V gene lookup returns CDR1 MGHDK and CDR2 SYGVNS. The CDR3 extends over 13 amino acids. V was pared by 3 bases and J by 4 bases, with 7 bases between. DNA for the CDR3: TGTGCCAGCAGTGATTGGGGAAATCAGCCCCAGCATTTT. Amino acid sequence: CASSDWGNQPQHF.

The V gene is TRBV6-5, the J gene TRBJ2-1; D is perhaps TRBD2 (5 bases). CDR1 and CDR2 from the germline V gene are MNHEY and SVGAGI. The CDR3 is 15 residues long. Trimming cost V 10 bases and J 0 bases, with 16 bases left between them. This CDR3 is CATRLEGSSYNEQFF. The CDR3 DNA reads as TGTGCCACACGACTCGAGGGAAGCTCCTACAATGAGCAGTTCTTC.

The rearrangement joins TRBV7-2 to TRBJ1-1; tentative D call: TRBD1 (5 bases). The germline CDR1 and CDR2 sequences are SGHTA and FQGNSA. V was clipped by 3 bases and J by 2 bases, with 16 bases between them. This CDR3 has 16 amino acids. The CDR3 DNA reads as TGTGCCAGCAGCTTTATGGGGGGGTTGTCTAACACTGAAGCTTTCTTT. Its protein product is CASSFMGGLSNTEAFF.

The gene calls are TRBV25-1 and TRBJ2-5; D uncertain. CDR3 length equals 11 residues. From germline, CDR1 is MGHDK and CDR2 SYGVNS. V lost 2 bases, J lost 5 bases, and 3 bases lay in between. CDR3 sequence: CASSEIETQYF. As DNA, the CDR3 is TGTGCCAGCAGTGAAATTGAGACCCAGTACTTC.

This clone was found a few times. As DNA, the CDR3 is TGCGCCAGCAGCCGAATGACAGGGGAAGGGGGTGAGCAGTTCTTC. Its translation is CASSRMTGEGGEQFF. The chain carries TRBV5-1 and TRBJ2-1; 8 bases are shared with TRBD1. V shed 4 bases, J shed 9 bases, and the junction held 12 bases outside the gene matches. This CDR3 comprises 15 residues. Per germline, CDR1 SGHRS and CDR2 YFSETQ. The whole variable domain, remainder taken from reference TRBV5-1 and TRBJ2-1, is KAGVTQTPRYLIKTRGQQVTLSCSPISGHRSVSWYQQTPGQGLQFLFEYFSETQRNKGNFPGRFSGRQFSNSRSEMNVSTLELGDSALYLCASSRMTGEGGEQFFGPGTRLTVL.

This clone appeared once. The chain combines TRBV7-6 with TRBJ2-3, with 11 nucleotides matching TRBD2. The CDR3 loop spans 15 amino acids. Germline CDR1 and CDR2: SGHVS and FNYEAQ. The J segment lost 2 bases and the V segment lost 4 bases, leaving 2 bases of the junction unmatched. The CDR3 bases are TGTGCCAGCAGCTCGACTAGCGGGATCACAGATACGCAGTATTTT. The encoded protein is CASSSTSGITDTQYF.

This chain connects TRBV5-1 to TRBJ2-7; D ambiguous. V was shortened by 0 bases and J by 2 bases, with 9 bases between the two germline ends. Germline lookup yields CDR1 SGHRS and CDR2 YFSETQ. The CDR3 length is 14 residues. As DNA, the CDR3 is TGCGCCAGCAGCTTGGAGACTGGAACCTACGAGCAGTACTTC. This encodes CASSLETGTYEQYF.

This chain joins TRBV27 and TRBJ2-7; 9 bases agree with TRBD1. The J segment lost 0 bases and the V segment lost 0 bases, leaving 9 bases of the junction unmatched. Germline V gene sequence: CDR1 MNHEY, CDR2 SMNVEV (reference sequence). The CDR3 sequence is 18 residues long. The CDR3 nucleotides read TGTGCCAGCAGTTTATCGGGACAGGGCATCTACTACTCCTACGAGCAGTACTTC. Protein: CASSLSGQGIYYSYEQYF.

This clone has a single count. This rearrangement joins TRBV4-1 to TRBJ1-1; D gene unclear. V lost 0 bases to trimming and J lost 1 base, with 12 bases between them. CDR1 MGHRA and CDR2 YSYEKL come from the germline V gene. The CDR3 is 16 residues long. The CDR3 bases are TGCGCCAGCAGCCAAGATAGTAACAGATGGAACACTGAAGCTTTCTTT. Translation: CASSQDSNRWNTEAFF.

The rearrangement links TRBV29-1 to TRBJ1-1; D gene unclear. Germline V CDR1 and CDR2: SQVTM, ANQGSEA. The CDR3 consists of 12 residues. The V end lost 3 bases, the J end lost 10 bases, and 15 bases lay between the germline ends. The CDR3 nucleotides read TGCAGCGTTGACCAGGCCCGGCTCGGAGCTTTCTTT. Translation: CSVDQARLGAFF.

This chain uses TRBV7-2 with TRBJ2-6, with D uncertain. V lost 3 bases and J lost 0, with 12 bases in between. Germline V lookup: CDR1 SGHTA, CDR2 FQGNSA. This CDR3 spans 17 amino acids. The CDR3 DNA sequence: TGTGCCAGCAGCTTCTGGGCCACCTTCTCTGGGGCCAACGTCCTGACTTTC. It encodes CASSFWATFSGANVLTF.

There are a few counts of this clone. The chain joins TRBV27 to TRBJ1-2; D not certain. Germline-derived CDR1 and CDR2 are MNHEY and SMNVEV (reference sequence). V dropped 2 bases and J dropped 5 bases, with 9 bases sitting between them. CDR3 length: 13 residues. CDR3 nucleotides: TGTGCCAGCAGTTTAAGACTTCCATATGGCTACACCTTC. It is translated as CASSLRLPYGYTF.

This chain connects TRBV7-9 to TRBJ2-5; weak D call: TRBD2 (5 bases). Between the trimmed V and J ends, which lost 11 bases and 5 bases, there was a span of 15 bases. Germline V gene sequence: CDR1 SEHNR, CDR2 FQNEAQ (reference sequence). CDR3 length: 12 amino acids. CDR3 bases: TGTGCCGGAGCGGCACCTCCCGAGACCCAGTACTTC. Translating gives CAGAAPPETQYF. Full variable domain (rest looked up from reference TRBV7-9 and TRBJ2-5): DTGVSQNPRHKITKRGQNVTFRCDPISEHNRLYWYRQTLGQGPEFLTYFQNEAQLEKSRLLSDRFSAERPKGSFSTLEIQRTEQGDSAMYLCAGAAPPETQYFGPGTRLLVL.

This clone was counted only a few times. This chain joins TRBV21-1 and TRBJ2-2; the table assigns TRBD2, which was not confirmed against the DNA. TRBV21-1 is assigned pseudogene status. The CDR3 has 21 residues. For the CDR3, the DNA is TGTGCCAGCAGCGGACGGGACCCTCGGGACGGTCTAGCGGGGAACACCGGGGAGCTGTTTTTT. Amino acid sequence: CASSGRDPRDGLAGNTGELFF.

This clone was seen a single time. The chain uses TRBV5-1 and TRBJ2-6; D is undetermined. Trimming shortened V by 0 bases and J by 2 bases, and 6 bases separated the two germline ends. Per the germline V gene, CDR1 is SGHRS and CDR2 is YFSETQ. The CDR3 runs to 15 residues. The CDR3 nucleotides are TGCGCCAGCAGCTTGGAGGGTACTGGGGCCAACGTCCTGACTTTC. This translates into CASSLEGTGANVLTF.